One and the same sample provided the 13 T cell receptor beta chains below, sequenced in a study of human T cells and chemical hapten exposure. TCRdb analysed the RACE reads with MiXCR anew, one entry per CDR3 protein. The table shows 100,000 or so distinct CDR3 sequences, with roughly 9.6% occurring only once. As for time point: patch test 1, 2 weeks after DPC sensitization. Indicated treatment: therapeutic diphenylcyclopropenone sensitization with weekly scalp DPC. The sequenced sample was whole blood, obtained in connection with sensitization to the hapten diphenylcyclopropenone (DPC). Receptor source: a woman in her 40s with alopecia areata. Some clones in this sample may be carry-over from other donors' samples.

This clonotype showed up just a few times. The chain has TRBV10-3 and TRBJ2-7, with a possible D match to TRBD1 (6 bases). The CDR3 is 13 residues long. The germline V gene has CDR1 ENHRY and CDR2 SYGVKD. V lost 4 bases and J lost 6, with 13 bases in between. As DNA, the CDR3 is TGTGCCATCAGTGGCCTTGGACAGTCCGAGCAGTACTTC. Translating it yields CAISGLGQSEQYF.

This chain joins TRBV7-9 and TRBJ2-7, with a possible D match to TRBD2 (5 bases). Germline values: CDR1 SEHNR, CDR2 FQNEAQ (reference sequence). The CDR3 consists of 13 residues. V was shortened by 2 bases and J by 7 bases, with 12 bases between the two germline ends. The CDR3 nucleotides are TGTGCCAGCAGCTTACTGCTAGCTGGTGAGCAGTACTTC. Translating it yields CASSLLLAGEQYF.

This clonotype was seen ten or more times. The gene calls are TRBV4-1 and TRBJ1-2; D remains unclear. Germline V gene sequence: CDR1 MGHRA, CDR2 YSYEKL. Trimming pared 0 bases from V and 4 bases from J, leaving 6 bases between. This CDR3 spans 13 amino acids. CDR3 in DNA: TGCGCCAGCAGCCAAGATTCAGGCTATGGCTACACCTTC. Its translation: CASSQDSGYGYTF.

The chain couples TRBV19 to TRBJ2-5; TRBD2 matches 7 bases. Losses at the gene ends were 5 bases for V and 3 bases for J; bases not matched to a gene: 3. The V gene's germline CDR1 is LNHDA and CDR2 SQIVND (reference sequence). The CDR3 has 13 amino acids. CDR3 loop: CASSRSGEETQYF. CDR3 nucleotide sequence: TGTGCCAGTAGTCGCAGCGGGGAAGAGACCCAGTACTTC.

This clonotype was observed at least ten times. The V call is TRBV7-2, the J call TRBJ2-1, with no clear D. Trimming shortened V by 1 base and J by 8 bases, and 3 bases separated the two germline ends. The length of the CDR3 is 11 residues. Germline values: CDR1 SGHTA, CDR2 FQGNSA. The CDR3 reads CASSLEYEQFF. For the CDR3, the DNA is TGTGCCAGCAGCTTAGAGTATGAGCAGTTCTTC.

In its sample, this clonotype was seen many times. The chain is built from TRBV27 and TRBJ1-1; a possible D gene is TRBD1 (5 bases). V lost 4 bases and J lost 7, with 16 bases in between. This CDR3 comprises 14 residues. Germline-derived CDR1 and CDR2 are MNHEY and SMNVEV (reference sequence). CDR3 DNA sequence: TGTGCCAGCAGTTCCGGGACGGAAACTTTTGAAGCTTTCTTT. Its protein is CASSSGTETFEAFF.

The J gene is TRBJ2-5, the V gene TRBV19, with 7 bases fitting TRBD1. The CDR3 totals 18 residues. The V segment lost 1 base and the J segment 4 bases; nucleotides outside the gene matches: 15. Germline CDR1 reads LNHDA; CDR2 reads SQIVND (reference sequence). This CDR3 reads CASSIVHAPGQSGETQYF. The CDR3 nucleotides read TGTGCCAGTAGTATAGTACACGCCCCGGGACAGTCGGGAGAGACCCAGTACTTC. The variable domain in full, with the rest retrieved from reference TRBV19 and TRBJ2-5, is DGGITQSPKYLFRKEGQNVTLSCEQNLNHDAMYWYRQDPGQGLRLIYYSQIVNDFQKGDIAEGYSVSREKKESFPLTVTSAQKNPTAFYLCASSIVHAPGQSGETQYFGPGTRLLVL.

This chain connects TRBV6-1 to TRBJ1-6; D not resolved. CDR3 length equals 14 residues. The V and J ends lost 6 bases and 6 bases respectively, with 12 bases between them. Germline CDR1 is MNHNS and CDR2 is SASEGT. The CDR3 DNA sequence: TGTGCCAGCAGCGGCGGTCTGATTAATTCACCCCTCCACTTT. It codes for CASSGGLINSPLHF.

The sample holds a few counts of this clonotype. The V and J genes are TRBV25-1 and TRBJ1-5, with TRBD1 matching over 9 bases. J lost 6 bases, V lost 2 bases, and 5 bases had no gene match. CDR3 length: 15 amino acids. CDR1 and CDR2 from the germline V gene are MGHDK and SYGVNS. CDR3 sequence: CASSEGTGSSQPQHF. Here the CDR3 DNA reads TGTGCCAGCAGTGAAGGGACAGGGAGTTCTCAGCCCCAGCATTTT.

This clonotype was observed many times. CDR3 amino acids: CAFGQGGYGYTF. The CDR3 DNA follows: TGTGCCTTCGGACAGGGAGGCTATGGCTACACCTTC. The rearrangement links TRBV30 to TRBJ1-2, with 8 bases matching TRBD1. Germline CDR1 GTSNPN, CDR2 SVGIG (reference sequence). The CDR3 covers 12 residues. V trimming: 7 bases; J trimming: 4 bases; junction bases outside the gene matches: 5.

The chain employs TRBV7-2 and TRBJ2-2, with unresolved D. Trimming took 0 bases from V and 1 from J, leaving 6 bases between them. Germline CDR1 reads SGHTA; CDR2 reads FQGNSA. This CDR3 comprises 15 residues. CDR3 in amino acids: CASSLAKGNTGELFF. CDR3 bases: TGTGCCAGCAGCTTAGCCAAAGGGAACACCGGGGAGCTGTTTTTT. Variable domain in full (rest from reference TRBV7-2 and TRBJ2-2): GAGVSQSPSNKVTEKGKDVELRCDPISGHTALYWYRQSLGQGLEFLIYFQGNSAPDKSGLPSDRFSAERTGGSVSTLTIQRTQQEDSAVYLCASSLAKGNTGELFFGEGSRLTVL.

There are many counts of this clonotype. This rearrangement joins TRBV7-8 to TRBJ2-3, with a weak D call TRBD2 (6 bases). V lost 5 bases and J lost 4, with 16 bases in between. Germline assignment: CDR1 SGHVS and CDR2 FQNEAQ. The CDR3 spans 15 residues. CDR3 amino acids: CASSLPLAVSDTQYF. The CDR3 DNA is TGTGCCAGCAGCCTCCCCTTAGCGGTGTCAGATACGCAGTATTTT.

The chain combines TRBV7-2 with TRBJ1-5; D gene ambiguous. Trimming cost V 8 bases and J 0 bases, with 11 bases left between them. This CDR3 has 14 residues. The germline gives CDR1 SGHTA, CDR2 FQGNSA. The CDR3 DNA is TGTGCCAGCCGCCACACCGATAGCAATCAGCCCCAGCATTTT. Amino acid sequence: CASRHTDSNQPQHF.